This TCR beta chain was documented in a study of OX40 agonist ivuxolimab in advanced cancers. Background for the entire study: The costimulatory receptor OX40 (CD134) was targeted by ivuxolimab, a fully human IgG2 agonistic monoclonal antibody. Intravenous ivuxolimab was administered to patients every 2 weeks at six dose levels: 0.01, 0.1, 0.3, 1.5, 3 and 10 mg/kg. Of the roughly 52 dose-escalation patients, hepatocellular carcinoma was present in approximately 20, melanoma in some 15, renal cell carcinoma in 9 and head and neck cancer in 9. The dose-escalation cohort was 80% to 90% male with a mean age of about 54 years, ranging from roughly 23 to 79. Patients were allowed to have had prior anti-PD-1, anti-PD-L1 or anti-CTLA-4 therapy, and around 41% of the dose-escalation patients had previously received checkpoint inhibitors. Partial responses occurred in three dose-escalation patients: two with cutaneous melanoma and one with hepatocellular carcinoma. Peripheral TCRbeta sequencing aimed to test whether ivuxolimab altered TCR sequence diversity and caused clonal T-cell expansion. The paper covers the monotherapy dose-escalation part of the phase I ivuxolimab trial, which included N ≈ 54 patients.

Broad study findings and their caveats: At doses from 0.1 to 3.0 mg/kg, clonal expansion was seen in both CD4+ and CD8+ blood T cells between baseline and week 6. Antigen specificity was not determined for the clonally expanded peripheral T cells. In the 0.1-3.0 mg/kg groups, partial responders had among the lowest normalized peripheral clonal expansion, particularly in CD8+ T cells. Low levels of normalized T-cell clonal expansion were also seen in some patients who did not respond. On average, CD8+ T cells showed more expanded clones than CD4+ T cells after ivuxolimab.

The CDR3 numbers 13 residues from cysteine through phenylalanine. Left in the record is the CDR3 DNA by itself, 39 bases read in frame from the first base. Cut back by 1 base and 7 bases, the V and J ends lie 11 bases apart. Based on the germline V gene, the CDR1 and CDR2 sequences are SGHTS and YDEGEE. The trial excluded patients who had a history of autoimmune disease or were on systemic immunosuppression. Peripheral blood for TCR sequencing was collected from all dose cohorts at baseline, on cycle 4 day 1, and on cycle 7 day 1. The samples were drawn from a first-in-human, open-label, multicenter phase I dose-escalation trial of ivuxolimab. Adults with locally advanced or metastatic melanoma, renal cell carcinoma, hepatocellular carcinoma or head and neck squamous cell carcinoma were enrolled in the trial. Before TCR sequencing, CD4+ T cells and CD8+ T cells from peripheral blood were sorted into separate populations.

For sequencing of the TCRbeta CDR3 region, genomic DNA was extracted from the sorted cells. The immunoSEQ Assay was used for sequencing of TCRbeta CDR3 regions. The immuneACCESS repertoire file appears here via TCRdb, limited to in-frame rearrangements. These files lack a portion of the clones; in checked studies, under half of the deficit traces to unresolved V genes, and the cause of the others is not known. The sample records about 110,000 clones, roughly nine tenths of which are singletons. The ten most abundant clones make up 0.48% of the sample. In the case of this clone: The clone's antigen remains unknown. No base qualities exist here, and no much larger clone lies one base off it.

Sequences were derived from CD4+ or CD8+ T cells sorted from blood, sampled in a trial of the OX40 agonist ivuxolimab. The receptor chain draws on TRBV5-8 and TRBJ2-5; a confident D gene designation cannot be given. The sequence was obtained from an adult with an advanced solid tumor such as melanoma, head and neck, liver or kidney cancer. Here is the DNA: TGTGCCAGCAGCTTGAACAGCCTGGGGACCCAGTACTTC. Translation gives CASSLNSLGTQYF.